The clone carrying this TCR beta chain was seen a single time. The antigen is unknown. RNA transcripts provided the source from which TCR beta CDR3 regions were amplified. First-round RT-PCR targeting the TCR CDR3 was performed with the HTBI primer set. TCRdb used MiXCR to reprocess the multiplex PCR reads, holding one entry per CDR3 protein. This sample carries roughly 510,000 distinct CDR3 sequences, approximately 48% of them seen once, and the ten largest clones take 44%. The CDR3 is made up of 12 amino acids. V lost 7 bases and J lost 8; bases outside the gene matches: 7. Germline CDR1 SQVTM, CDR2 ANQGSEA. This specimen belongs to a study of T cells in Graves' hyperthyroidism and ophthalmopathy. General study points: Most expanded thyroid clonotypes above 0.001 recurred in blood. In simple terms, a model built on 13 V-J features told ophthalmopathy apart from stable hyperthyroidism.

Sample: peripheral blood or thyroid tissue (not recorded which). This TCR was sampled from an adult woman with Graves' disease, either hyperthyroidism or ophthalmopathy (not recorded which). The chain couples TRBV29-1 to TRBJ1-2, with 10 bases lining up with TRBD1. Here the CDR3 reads CSAGTGAGGYTF. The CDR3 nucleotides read TGCAGCGCAGGGACAGGGGCGGGAGGCTACACCTTC. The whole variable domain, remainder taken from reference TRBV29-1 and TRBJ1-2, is SAVISQKPSRDICQRGTSLTIQCQVDSQVTMMFWYRQQPGQSLTLIATANQGSEATYESGFVIDKFPISRPNLTFSTLTVSNMSPEDSSIYLCSAGTGAGGYTFGSGTRLTVV.